This T cell receptor (beta chain) was profiled in a study of Ad26.COV2.S vaccination and SARS-CoV-2 variants. Background on the study: Among those in the COV1001 Ad26.COV2.S trial arm was the donor. Intramuscular Ad26.COV2.S doses were given once or twice, 56 days apart.

Overall study findings and caveats: Placebo recipients showed lower spike-specific TCR breadth than vaccinees.

Trimming took 4 bases from V and 4 from J; bases not matched to a gene: 10. The germline gives CDR1 MGHRA, CDR2 YSYEKL. The CDR3 is made up of 16 amino acids. Described treatment: 19 received Ad26.COV2.S at low or high dose, single or two shots; a few received placebo; per-sample allocation not given. Repertoires come from day 63 after the first vaccine or placebo injection. The donor was a Boston adult aged 18-55 years. The data were produced by immunoSEQ multiplex PCR, yet TCRdb's version contains in-frame clones alone and is incomplete. The table shows around 450,000 clones, with 88% occurring only once. This clone has a single count. Its specificity is not known.

The TCR was taken from a person aged 18-65 years who received the Ad26.COV2.S COVID-19 vaccine or a placebo. The J gene is TRBJ1-2, the V gene TRBV4-1, with 9 bases lining up with TRBD1. Specimen: peripheral blood, collected in a trial of Ad26.COV2.S vaccine versus placebo. The CDR3, as DNA: TGCGCCAGCAGCCGGGGGGGACAGGGCGTTTCCTATGGCTACACCTTC. Encoded protein: CASSRGGQGVSYGYTF.